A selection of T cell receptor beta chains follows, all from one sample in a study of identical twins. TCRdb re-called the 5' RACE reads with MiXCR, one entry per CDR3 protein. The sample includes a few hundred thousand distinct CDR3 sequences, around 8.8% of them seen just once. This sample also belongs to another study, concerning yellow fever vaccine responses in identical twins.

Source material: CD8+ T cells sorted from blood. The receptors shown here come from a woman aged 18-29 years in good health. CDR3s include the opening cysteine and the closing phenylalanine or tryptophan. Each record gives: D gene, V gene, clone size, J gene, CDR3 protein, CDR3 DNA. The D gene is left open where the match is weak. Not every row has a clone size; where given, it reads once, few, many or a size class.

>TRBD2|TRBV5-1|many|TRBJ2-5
CASSWGLAEDQETQYF
TGCGCCAGCAGCTGGGGACTAGCGGAGGATCAAGAGACCCAGTACTTC
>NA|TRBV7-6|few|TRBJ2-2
CASSLVGGLMNTGELFF
TGTGCCAGCAGCTTAGTCGGCGGACTGATGAACACCGGGGAGCTGTTTTTT
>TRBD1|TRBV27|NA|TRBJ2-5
CASIPRTGGLETQYF
TGTGCCAGCATCCCTCGGACAGGGGGTTTGGAGACCCAGTACTTC
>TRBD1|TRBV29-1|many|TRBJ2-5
CSVPDRGRETQYF
TGCAGCGTGCCTGACAGGGGGCGGGAGACCCAGTACTTC
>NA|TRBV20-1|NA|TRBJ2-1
CSARTLDLGGNEQFF
TGCAGTGCTAGGACTCTAGACCTTGGGGGCAATGAGCAGTTCTTC
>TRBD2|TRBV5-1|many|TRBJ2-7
CASSTPGDYSYEQYF
TGCGCCAGCAGCACCCCCGGGGACTACTCCTACGAGCAGTACTTC
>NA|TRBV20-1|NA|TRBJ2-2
CSAHYHGELFF
TGCAGTGCGCATTATCACGGGGAGCTGTTTTTT
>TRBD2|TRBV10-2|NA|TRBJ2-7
CASSDLTSGSYEQYF
TGCGCCAGCAGTGACCTGACTAGCGGGTCCTACGAGCAGTACTTC
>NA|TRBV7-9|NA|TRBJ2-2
CASRGEPGGELFF
TGTGCCAGCAGGGGGGAGCCGGGCGGGGAGCTGTTTTTT
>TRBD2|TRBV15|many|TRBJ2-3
CATSRYPRLADTDTQYF
TGTGCCACCAGCAGGTACCCTCGACTAGCGGACACAGATACGCAGTATTTT
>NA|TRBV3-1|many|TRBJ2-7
CASSQNTDSYEQYF
TGTGCCAGCAGCCAAAATACGGACAGCTACGAGCAGTACTTC
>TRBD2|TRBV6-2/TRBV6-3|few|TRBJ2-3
CASSYTRLAGTDTQYF
TGTGCCAGCAGTTACACAAGACTAGCGGGCACAGATACGCAGTATTTT
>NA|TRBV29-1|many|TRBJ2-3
CSVEEWAKDTQYF
TGCAGCGTTGAAGAATGGGCTAAGGATACGCAGTATTTT
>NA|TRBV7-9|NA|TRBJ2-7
CASSLAPGPANEQYF
TGTGCCAGCAGCTTAGCTCCGGGACCGGCAAACGAGCAGTACTTC
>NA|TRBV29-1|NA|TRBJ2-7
CSVEELGEQYF
TGCAGCGTTGAAGAGTTGGGGGAGCAGTACTTC
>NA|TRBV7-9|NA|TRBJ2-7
CASSFDHRDPSYEQYF
TGTGCCAGCAGCTTCGACCACCGAGACCCCTCCTACGAGCAGTACTTC
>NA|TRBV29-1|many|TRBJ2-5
CSGLIGSETQYF
TGCAGCGGATTAATAGGGTCGGAGACCCAGTACTTC
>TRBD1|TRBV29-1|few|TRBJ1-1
CSVVDRDTEAFF
TGCAGCGTTGTGGACAGGGACACTGAAGCTTTCTTT
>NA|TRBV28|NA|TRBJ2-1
CASSPWGFRDEQFF
TGTGCCAGCAGTCCGTGGGGGTTTAGGGATGAGCAGTTCTTC
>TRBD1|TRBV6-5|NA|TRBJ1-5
CASSYSGGSGEPQHF
TGTGCCAGCAGTTACTCAGGGGGCAGCGGGGAGCCCCAGCATTTT
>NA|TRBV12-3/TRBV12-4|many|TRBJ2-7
CASSAAGFLDGEQYF
TGTGCCAGCAGTGCCGCAGGGTTCCTAGATGGCGAGCAGTACTTC
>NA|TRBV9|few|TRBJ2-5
CASSVWAKSQETQYF
TGTGCCAGCAGCGTATGGGCCAAAAGTCAAGAGACCCAGTACTTC
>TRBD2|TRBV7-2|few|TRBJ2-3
CASKKAGGPTDTQYF
TGTGCCAGCAAAAAAGCGGGAGGGCCAACTGATACGCAGTATTTT
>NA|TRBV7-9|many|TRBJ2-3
CASSFSAESTDTQYF
TGTGCCAGCAGCTTTTCAGCGGAAAGCACAGATACGCAGTATTTT
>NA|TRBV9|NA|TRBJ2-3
CASSVIIGDTQYF
TGTGCCAGCAGCGTAATTATAGGAGATACGCAGTATTTT
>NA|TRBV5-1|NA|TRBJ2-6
CASSARDTPSSGANVLTF
TGCGCCAGCAGCGCGCGGGACACTCCTTCCTCTGGGGCCAACGTCCTGACTTTC
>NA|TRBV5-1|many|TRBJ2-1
CASSSNLNREQFF
TGCGCCAGCAGCTCCAACCTGAACCGTGAGCAGTTCTTC
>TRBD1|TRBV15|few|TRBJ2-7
CATSREAGQGSPSYEQYF
TGTGCCACCAGCAGAGAGGCTGGACAGGGTTCCCCTTCCTACGAGCAGTACTTC
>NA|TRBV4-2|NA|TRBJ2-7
CASSQDMDSYEQYF
TGTGCCAGCAGCCAAGATATGGACAGCTACGAGCAGTACTTC
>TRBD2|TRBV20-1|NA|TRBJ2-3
CGKYAQTSGRTDTQYF
TGCGGAAAGTACGCCCAGACTAGCGGGAGAACAGATACGCAGTATTTT
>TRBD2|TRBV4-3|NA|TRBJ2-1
CASSAGTSGSVYNEQFF
TGCGCCAGCAGCGCGGGGACTAGCGGGAGTGTATATAATGAGCAGTTCTTC
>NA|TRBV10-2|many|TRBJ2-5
CASSYEGSETQYF
TGCGCCAGCAGTTATGAGGGTTCAGAGACCCAGTACTTC
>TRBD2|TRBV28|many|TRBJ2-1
CASSSRTSGDPKYNEQFF
TGTGCCAGCAGTTCCAGGACTAGCGGCGATCCCAAGTACAATGAGCAGTTCTTC
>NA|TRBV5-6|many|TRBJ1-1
CASSLVGLTEAFF
TGTGCCAGCAGCTTGGTTGGGCTGACTGAAGCTTTCTTT
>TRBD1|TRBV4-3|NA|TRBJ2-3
CASSQDGQGRMDTQYF
TGCGCCAGCAGCCAAGATGGACAGGGCCGTATGGATACGCAGTATTTT
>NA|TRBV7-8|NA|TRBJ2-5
CASSSPGGLETQYF
TGTGCCAGCAGCTCCCCTGGGGGGTTAGAGACCCAGTACTTC
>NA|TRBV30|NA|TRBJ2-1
CAWNPGYMGDEQFF
TGTGCCTGGAACCCGGGTTACATGGGGGATGAGCAGTTCTTC
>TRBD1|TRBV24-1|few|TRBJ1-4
CATSAGGNEKLF
TGTGCCACCAGTGCAGGGGGCAATGAAAAACTGTTT
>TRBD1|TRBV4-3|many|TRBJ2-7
CASSQDGQGYEQYF
TGCGCCAGCAGCCAAGATGGACAGGGCTACGAGCAGTACTTC
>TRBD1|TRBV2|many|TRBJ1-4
CASSPRGQGAGEKLFF
TGTGCCAGCAGTCCTCGGGGACAGGGGGCGGGTGAAAAACTGTTTTTT